What follows are 30 T cell receptor beta chains derived from one specimen sequenced in a study of T cell repertoires in cytomegalovirus infection. TCRdb re-analysed the reads in MiXCR, keeping a single row per CDR3 protein. The data show some 700,000 distinct CDR3 sequences, about 33% seen once. Their antigen targets remain unknown. The sample consisted of cultured PBMCs, taken from culture after CMV antigen stimulation. Source of these receptors: a human donor in good health (CMV status not recorded). Some clones in this sample may be carry-over from other donors' samples.

This clonotype was detected only a few times. This rearrangement joins TRBV2 to TRBJ2-4, with D perhaps assigned TRBD1 or TRBD2 (5 bases each). The V gene's germline CDR1 is SNHLY and CDR2 FYNNEI. The CDR3 consists of 13 residues. The V gene lost 6 bases and the J gene lost 5 bases, with 11 bases spanning the gap. The CDR3 here is CASSREQENIQYF. As DNA, the CDR3 is TGTGCCAGCAGCCGGGAACAGGAAAACATTCAGTACTTC.

The chain employs TRBV11-2 and TRBJ2-1; 10 nucleotides match TRBD2. The germline CDR1 and CDR2 sequences are SGHAT and FQNNGV. CDR3 size: 15 residues. With 3 bases clipped from V and 9 bases from J, the junction kept 8 bases outside the gene matches. CDR3 in amino acids: CASSFTSGILTEQFF. CDR3 DNA sequence: TGTGCCAGCAGCTTTACTAGCGGGATACTTACTGAGCAGTTCTTC.

This clonotype was found a few times. This chain connects TRBV7-9 to TRBJ2-1, with TRBD2 identical over 10 bases. In germline, CDR1 is SEHNR, CDR2 FQNEAQ (reference sequence). With 3 bases clipped from V and 6 bases from J, the junction kept 2 bases outside the gene matches. The CDR3 spans 14 residues. In nucleotides, the CDR3 is TGTGCCAGCAGCTTGCCTAGCGGGAGCAATGAGCAGTTCTTC. Protein: CASSLPSGSNEQFF.

V and J are TRBV2 and TRBJ2-1; D call uncertain. This CDR3 is 14 amino acids long. The V gene lost 0 bases and the J gene lost 7 bases, with 10 bases spanning the gap. Germline V gene sequence: CDR1 SNHLY, CDR2 FYNNEI. CDR3 sequence: CASSEANSPNEQFF. The CDR3 DNA sequence: TGTGCCAGCAGTGAAGCGAACAGCCCTAATGAGCAGTTCTTC. The full variable domain, its missing parts supplied by reference TRBV2 and TRBJ2-1, is EPEVTQTPSHQVTQMGQEVILRCVPISNHLYFYWYRQILGQKVEFLVSFYNNEISEKSEIFDDQFSVERPDGSNFTLKIRSTKLEDSAMYFCASSEANSPNEQFFGPGTRLTVL.

The chain couples TRBV4-3 to TRBJ2-5; D gene unclear. Between the trimmed V and J ends, which lost 0 bases and 5 bases, there was a span of 7 bases. CDR1 LGHNA and CDR2 YSLEER come from the germline V gene. The CDR3 extends over 13 amino acids. In DNA, the CDR3 is TGCGCCAGCAGCCAAGAAAGAGCGGAGACCCAGTACTTC. Its translation is CASSQERAETQYF.

This chain connects TRBV2 to TRBJ1-5, with TRBD1 identical over 9 bases. This CDR3 region has 15 residues. Trimming removed 5 bases from V and 1 base from J; junction bases left unmatched: 3. In germline, CDR1 is SNHLY, CDR2 FYNNEI. CDR3 amino acids: CASSRQGGSNQPQHF. CDR3 nucleotide sequence: TGTGCCAGCAGTAGACAGGGGGGGAGCAATCAGCCCCAGCATTTT. Supplemented by reference TRBV2 and TRBJ1-5, the full variable domain reads EPEVTQTPSHQVTQMGQEVILRCVPISNHLYFYWYRQILGQKVEFLVSFYNNEISEKSEIFDDQFSVERPDGSNFTLKIRSTKLEDSAMYFCASSRQGGSNQPQHFGDGTRLSIL.

The rearrangement uses TRBV19 and TRBJ2-1; D perhaps matches TRBD2 (6 bases). This CDR3 is built from 14 residues. Trimming removed 1 base from V and 10 bases from J, with 14 bases in between. Germline V gene sequence: CDR1 LNHDA, CDR2 SQIVND (reference sequence). CDR3 residues: CASSIASRTTEQFF. CDR3 in DNA: TGTGCCAGTAGTATAGCCTCTAGGACTACAGAGCAGTTCTTC.

This clonotype has at least ten counts. CDR3 loop: CASSFSGGAYNEQFF. The CDR3, as DNA: TGTGCCAGCAGTTTTAGCGGGGGGGCATACAATGAGCAGTTCTTC. The J gene is TRBJ2-1, the V gene TRBV7-2, with 11 positions matching TRBD2. Germline assignment: CDR1 SGHTA and CDR2 FQGNSA. The CDR3 length is 15 residues. The V segment lost 6 bases and the J segment 4 bases; nucleotides outside the gene matches: 5.

The chain carries TRBV5-5 and TRBJ1-5, with D hard to call. This CDR3 is 13 amino acids long. Looked up from germline, CDR1 is SGHKS and CDR2 is YYEKEE (reference sequence). Trimming cost V 3 bases and J 4 bases, with 8 bases left between them. The DNA for the CDR3 is TGTGCCAGCAGCTGGCAGGTAAATCAGCCCCAGCATTTT. It is translated as CASSWQVNQPQHF.

The sample holds many counts of this clonotype. The J gene is TRBJ2-7, the V gene TRBV7-8; 7 positions agree with TRBD2. The CDR3 spans 15 residues. The junction had 3 bases not matched to a gene; V was cut back by 1 base and J by 0 bases. The germline CDR1 and CDR2 sequences are SGHVS and FQNEAQ. DNA for the CDR3: TGTGCCAGCAGCTTAGAAAGGACTAGCTCCTACGAGCAGTACTTC. Protein sequence: CASSLERTSSYEQYF. Using reference TRBV7-8 and TRBJ2-7 for the parts outside the CDR3, the full variable domain is GAGVSQSPRYKVAKRGQDVALRCDPISGHVSLFWYQQALGQGPEFLTYFQNEAQLDKSGLPSDRFFAERPEGSVSTLKIQRTQQEDSAVYLCASSLERTSSYEQYFGPGTRLTVT.

J is TRBJ1-1 and V is TRBV7-2, with D uncertain. The CDR3 is 11 residues long. Germline V gene lookup returns CDR1 SGHTA and CDR2 FQGNSA. The ends were cut back, 3 bases at V and 7 bases at J, with 6 bases in the middle. The DNA for the CDR3 is TGTGCCAGCAGCTTCTCCAGTGAAGCTTTCTTT. As protein: CASSFSSEAFF.

On this clonotype itself: This may arise from a read error, as a much more abundant clone is one base away. The genes are TRBV28 and TRBJ2-5, with a weak D call TRBD1 (6 bases). The germline V gene encodes CDR1 MDHEN and CDR2 SYDVKM. The CDR3 runs 13 residues. V shed 5 bases and J shed 1 base, with 8 bases lying between them. CDR3 sequence reads: CASSGTPQETQYF. CDR3 nucleotides: TGTGCCAGCAGTGGGACACCCCAAGAGACCCAGTACTTC.

This clonotype showed up just a few times. J is TRBJ2-3 and V is TRBV20-1, with 11 bases fitting TRBD2. Per germline, CDR1 DFQATT and CDR2 SNEGSKA (reference sequence). The CDR3 runs 17 residues. J gave up 3 bases and V 3 bases, and 11 bases lay outside the gene matches. The CDR3 here is CSASSGGGPWKTDTQYF. The CDR3 nucleotides are TGCAGTGCTAGTAGCGGGGGGGGTCCCTGGAAAACAGATACGCAGTATTTT.

Details on this clonotype: This clone may be a read error of a much larger clone one base away. The conserved phenylalanine or tryptophan is not found at the CDR3 terminus, so this likely reflects a read error. The V gene is TRBV7-2, the J gene TRBJ2-1; 10 bases line up with TRBD2. Germline V lookup: CDR1 SGHTA, CDR2 FQGNSA. This CDR3 has 15 residues. J lost 7 bases, V lost 3 bases, and 6 bases had no gene match. This CDR3 reads CASSFGTSVTNEQFV. DNA of the CDR3: TGTGCCAGCAGCTTTGGGACTAGCGTTACAAATGAGCAGTTCGTC.

The genes are TRBV5-4 and TRBJ1-1, with TRBD1 matching over 7 bases. V lost 5 bases, J lost 1 base, and 8 bases stayed unmatched. In germline, CDR1 is SGHNT, CDR2 YYREEE (reference sequence). This CDR3 is built from 15 residues. The CDR3: CASSSDRVQNTEAFF. Written as DNA, the CDR3 is TGTGCCAGCAGTTCCGACAGGGTCCAGAACACTGAAGCTTTCTTT.

This clonotype has a handful of counts. The V and J genes are TRBV7-2 and TRBJ2-1; 9 bases are a match to TRBD2. Per germline, CDR1 SGHTA and CDR2 FQGNSA. This CDR3 has 14 residues. V dropped 5 bases and J dropped 14; count of bases not matched to a gene: 13. This CDR3 is CASSELRREGQEFF. CDR3 coding DNA: TGTGCCAGCAGCGAGCTTAGGCGGGAGGGCCAGGAGTTCTTC.

This clonotype was seen a few times. The chain joins TRBV4-2 to TRBJ2-1, with D perhaps assigned TRBD1 or TRBD2 (5 bases each). Trimming stripped 2 bases from V and 5 bases from J, with 10 bases between. Looked up from germline, CDR1 is LGHNA and CDR2 is YNFKEQ. This CDR3 spans 14 amino acids. CDR3 residues: CASSQRGVDNEQFF. The CDR3 bases are TGTGCCAGCAGCCAAAGAGGGGTCGACAATGAGCAGTTCTTC.

The J gene is TRBJ1-4, the V gene TRBV12-3 or TRBV12-4, with D possibly being TRBD1 (5 bases). V dropped 5 bases and J dropped 8 bases, with 15 bases sitting between them. The CDR3 spans 14 residues. CDR3 coding DNA: TGTGCCAGCAGTCAATGGGGGTATAGGGAAAAACTGTTTTTT. Amino acids: CASSQWGYREKLFF.

This sequence joins TRBV7-9 and TRBJ1-4; the D is unclear. The CDR3 is 12 residues long. Germline CDR1 is SEHNR and CDR2 is FQNEAQ (reference sequence). Trimming removed 4 bases from V and 15 bases from J, with 15 bases in between. The CDR3 region has the DNA TGTGCCAGCAGCTCCGACGGCTCAGGCTTGTTTTTT. Translating gives CASSSDGSGLFF. Together with reference TRBV7-9 and TRBJ1-4, the CDR3 gives the full variable domain: DTGVSQNPRHKITKRGQNVTFRCDPISEHNRLYWYRQTLGQGPEFLTYFQNEAQLEKSRLLSDRFSAERPKGSFSTLEIQRTEQGDSAMYLCASSSDGSGLFFGSGTQLSVL.

V and J are TRBV10-3 and TRBJ2-1; possible D gene TRBD2, 5 bases. The CDR3 covers 13 residues. From germline, CDR1 is ENHRY and CDR2 SYGVKD. V was trimmed by 2 bases and J by 8 bases, leaving 10 bases between them. The CDR3 loop is CAISESSGDEQFF. The CDR3 region has the DNA TGTGCCATCAGTGAGAGTTCCGGGGATGAGCAGTTCTTC.

The V gene is TRBV7-9, the J gene TRBJ2-1; D gene unclear. V dropped 5 bases and J dropped 8 bases, with 7 bases sitting between them. The CDR3 covers 11 residues. Per germline, CDR1 SEHNR and CDR2 FQNEAQ (reference sequence). Here the CDR3 reads CASSLEYEQFF. The DNA for the CDR3 is TGTGCCAGCAGCCTAGAGTATGAGCAGTTCTTC.

The V and J genes are TRBV4-2 and TRBJ2-1; 8 bases match TRBD1. From germline, CDR1 is LGHNA and CDR2 YNFKEQ. This CDR3 has 16 amino acids. The junction had 3 bases not matched to a gene; V was cut back by 2 bases and J by 0 bases. In DNA form, the CDR3 reads TGTGCCAGCAGCCAAATTGGACAGGGCTCCTACAATGAGCAGTTCTTC. It codes for CASSQIGQGSYNEQFF.

This clonotype occurred many times. The V gene is TRBV7-8, the J gene TRBJ2-7, with TRBD1 matching 7 bases. Unmatched junction bases numbered 12, after V lost 1 base and J lost 6 bases. From germline, CDR1 is SGHVS and CDR2 FQNEAQ. CDR3 size: 16 residues. The CDR3 region is CASSLVARQGVVEQYF. The CDR3 bases are TGTGCCAGCAGCTTAGTCGCGCGACAGGGAGTAGTCGAGCAGTACTTC. Based on the CDR3 plus reference TRBV7-8 and TRBJ2-7, the full variable domain is GAGVSQSPRYKVAKRGQDVALRCDPISGHVSLFWYQQALGQGPEFLTYFQNEAQLDKSGLPSDRFFAERPEGSVSTLKIQRTQQEDSAVYLCASSLVARQGVVEQYFGPGTRLTVT.

The rearrangement joins TRBV20-1 to TRBJ2-7, with 7 bases fitting TRBD1. Germline loops: CDR1 DFQATT, CDR2 SNEGSKA (reference sequence). The CDR3 is 12 amino acids. The ends lost 6 bases at V and 6 bases at J; junction bases unmatched: 8. CDR3 in DNA: TGCAGTGCCGAGCCACGACAGGGCGAGCAGTACTTC. Protein: CSAEPRQGEQYF.

The chain recombines TRBV28 with TRBJ1-5, with no clear D. The length of the CDR3 is 15 residues. Germline V CDR1 and CDR2: MDHEN, SYDVKM. The V and J ends lost 5 bases and 5 bases respectively, with 16 bases between them. Written as DNA, the CDR3 is TGTGCCAGCAGTCCGACCGTGGATACCGATCAGCCCCAGCATTTT. Translation: CASSPTVDTDQPQHF.

The V call is TRBV6-6, the J call TRBJ1-1; D not certain. This CDR3 is 13 amino acids long. Between the trimmed V and J ends, which lost 4 bases and 3 bases, there was a span of 9 bases. Germline assignment: CDR1 MNHNY and CDR2 SVGAGI (reference sequence). CDR3 protein: CASSSYSDTEAFF. The CDR3 DNA sequence: TGTGCCAGCAGTTCCTACAGCGACACTGAAGCTTTCTTT.

The chain employs TRBV4-1 and TRBJ2-2; tentatively, D is TRBD1 or TRBD2 (5 bases each). Germline CDR1 and CDR2: MGHRA and YSYEKL. Trimming left V 6 bases short and J 4 bases short, with 12 bases between. This CDR3 spans 14 amino acids. In nucleotides, the CDR3 is TGCGCCAGCAGATTCCAGGGACCCACCGGGGAGCTGTTTTTT. It is translated as CASRFQGPTGELFF.

V is TRBV6-2 or TRBV6-3 and J is TRBJ1-2; D remains unclear. Trimming took off 0 bases at V and 4 bases at J, with 15 bases between the two ends. Germline lookup yields CDR1 MNHEY and CDR2 SVGEGT. CDR3 length: 16 amino acids. The CDR3 DNA follows: TGTGCCAGCAGTTACTCTCCACCTGGCGATTTCTATGGCTACACCTTC. Its translation: CASSYSPPGDFYGYTF.

This sequence joins TRBV4-3 and TRBJ1-4; unclear D gene. Germline CDR1 and CDR2: LGHNA and YSLEER. The V and J ends lost 3 bases and 6 bases respectively, with 17 bases between them. This CDR3 comprises 16 residues. The CDR3 DNA reads as TGCGCCAGCAGCCAGCAGCCTCCAGAGGGTCATGAAAAACTGTTTTTT. It codes for CASSQQPPEGHEKLFF.

The chain has TRBV6-2 or TRBV6-3 and TRBJ2-5; D possibly matches TRBD1 or TRBD2 (5 bases each). V was shortened by 6 bases and J by 5 bases, with 13 bases between the two germline ends. The CDR3 totals 13 residues. Germline assignment: CDR1 MNHEY and CDR2 SVGEGT. DNA of the CDR3: TGTGCCAGCAGAACCTCCGGGGCGGAGACCCAGTACTTC. Amino acid sequence: CASRTSGAETQYF.